These T cell receptor beta chains were read from a single sample in a study of cytomegalovirus exposure and HLA in healthy donors. Produced via immunoSEQ multiplex PCR; TCRdb's table is partial and in-frame only. The data hold some 150,000 clones, with approximately 80% observed a single time. Sequencing used PBMCs. The receptors derive from a woman aged 45-65 years in good health and CMV-seronegative. Both conserved end residues are part of each CDR3. A D gene is named only where the DNA matches it firmly. The listing skips clone size in some rows; elsewhere it reads once, few, many or a size class.

cdr3_aa: CSAWTGEGYTF
cdr3_nt: TGCAGTGCTTGGACAGGGGAAGGCTACACCTTC
d_call: TRBD1
v_call: TRBV20-1
j_call: TRBJ1-2
clone_size: -

cdr3_aa: CASSYIDSGANVLTF
cdr3_nt: TGTGCCAGCAGCTATATAGACTCTGGGGCCAACGTCCTGACTTTC
d_call: -
v_call: TRBV7-9
j_call: TRBJ2-6
clone_size: -

cdr3_aa: CASSLVTSAGAMGQPQHF
cdr3_nt: TGTGCCAGCAGCTTAGTGACGTCGGCAGGGGCAATGGGACAGCCCCAGCATTTT
d_call: -
v_call: TRBV7-8
j_call: TRBJ1-5
clone_size: -

cdr3_aa: CASRGANTGELFF
cdr3_nt: TGTGCCAGTCGGGGAGCGAACACCGGGGAGCTGTTTTTT
d_call: -
v_call: TRBV19
j_call: TRBJ2-2
clone_size: -

cdr3_aa: CASSSRLAGAVGEQFF
cdr3_nt: TGTGCCAGCAGTTCGAGACTAGCGGGAGCCGTGGGGGAGCAGTTCTTC
d_call: TRBD2
v_call: TRBV27
j_call: TRBJ2-1
clone_size: -

cdr3_aa: CASSLAGGGPLQETQYF
cdr3_nt: TGCGCCAGCAGCTTGGCAGGTGGGGGCCCCCTCCAAGAGACCCAGTACTTC
d_call: -
v_call: TRBV5-1
j_call: TRBJ2-5
clone_size: -

cdr3_aa: CASSLGTSVNEQFF
cdr3_nt: TGTGCCAGCAGTCTGGGGACTAGCGTCAATGAGCAGTTCTTC
d_call: TRBD2
v_call: TRBV27
j_call: TRBJ2-1
clone_size: once

cdr3_aa: CASSPGRDSPYEQYF
cdr3_nt: TGTGCCAGCTCACCAGGCCGGGACAGTCCCTACGAGCAGTACTTC
d_call: TRBD1
v_call: TRBV18
j_call: TRBJ2-7
clone_size: -

cdr3_aa: CASTSPWGDSRGLRYEQYF
cdr3_nt: TGTGCCAGCACCTCTCCTTGGGGCGATAGCCGTGGATTAAGATACGAGCAGTACTTC
d_call: -
v_call: TRBV28
j_call: TRBJ2-7
clone_size: once

cdr3_aa: CASSLARGCDYGYTF
cdr3_nt: TGCGCCAGCAGCTTGGCTCGCGGGTGTGACTATGGCTACACCTTC
d_call: -
v_call: TRBV5-1
j_call: TRBJ1-2
clone_size: -

cdr3_aa: CASSFGKGGLNTEAFF
cdr3_nt: TGCGCCAGCAGCTTCGGAAAGGGAGGATTGAACACTGAAGCTTTCTTT
d_call: -
v_call: TRBV5-1
j_call: TRBJ1-1
clone_size: -

cdr3_aa: CASSWGQGGQETQYF
cdr3_nt: TGTGCCAGCAGCTGGGGACAGGGAGGCCAAGAGACCCAGTACTTC
d_call: TRBD1
v_call: TRBV7-2
j_call: TRBJ2-5
clone_size: -

cdr3_aa: CASSEARPVYYNEQFF
cdr3_nt: TGTGCCAGCAGTGAAGCGCGCCCCGTTTACTACAATGAGCAGTTCTTC
d_call: -
v_call: TRBV2
j_call: TRBJ2-1
clone_size: once

cdr3_aa: CASSEYRGDEKLFF
cdr3_nt: TGTGCCAGCAGTGAATACAGGGGAGATGAAAAACTGTTTTTT
d_call: TRBD1
v_call: TRBV6-1
j_call: TRBJ1-4
clone_size: -

cdr3_aa: CASSRGGDVHEQYF
cdr3_nt: TGTGCCAGTAGTCGCGGGGGGGATGTCCACGAGCAGTACTTC
d_call: TRBD2
v_call: TRBV19
j_call: TRBJ2-7
clone_size: once

cdr3_aa: CAITGTSSNQPQHF
cdr3_nt: TGTGCAATCACCGGGACAAGTAGTAATCAGCCCCAGCATTTT
d_call: -
v_call: TRBV28
j_call: TRBJ1-5
clone_size: -

cdr3_aa: CATRLAGGSSSYNEQFF
cdr3_nt: TGTGCCACCAGACTAGCGGGAGGGTCAAGCTCCTACAATGAGCAGTTCTTC
d_call: TRBD2
v_call: TRBV6-9
j_call: TRBJ2-1
clone_size: -

cdr3_aa: CASSHRDRVLEKLFF
cdr3_nt: TGTGCCAGCAGCCACCGGGACAGGGTCTTGGAAAAACTGTTTTTT
d_call: TRBD1
v_call: TRBV14
j_call: TRBJ1-4
clone_size: few

cdr3_aa: CASSQDLTGQASIYGYTF
cdr3_nt: TGCGCCAGCAGCCAAGATCTGACGGGACAGGCTTCGATCTATGGCTACACCTTC
d_call: TRBD1
v_call: TRBV4-3
j_call: TRBJ1-2
clone_size: -

cdr3_aa: CAIKTGQADEQYF
cdr3_nt: TGTGCCATCAAGACAGGACAGGCTGACGAGCAGTACTTC
d_call: TRBD1
v_call: TRBV10-3
j_call: TRBJ2-7
clone_size: few

cdr3_aa: CASSLEGTVNEQFF
cdr3_nt: TGTGCCAGCAGCTTGGAGGGGACAGTCAATGAGCAGTTCTTC
d_call: TRBD1
v_call: TRBV5-4
j_call: TRBJ2-1
clone_size: -

cdr3_aa: CASGPSGQETQYF
cdr3_nt: TGTGCTAGTGGTCCCTCGGGGCAAGAGACCCAGTACTTC
d_call: -
v_call: TRBV12-5
j_call: TRBJ2-5
clone_size: -